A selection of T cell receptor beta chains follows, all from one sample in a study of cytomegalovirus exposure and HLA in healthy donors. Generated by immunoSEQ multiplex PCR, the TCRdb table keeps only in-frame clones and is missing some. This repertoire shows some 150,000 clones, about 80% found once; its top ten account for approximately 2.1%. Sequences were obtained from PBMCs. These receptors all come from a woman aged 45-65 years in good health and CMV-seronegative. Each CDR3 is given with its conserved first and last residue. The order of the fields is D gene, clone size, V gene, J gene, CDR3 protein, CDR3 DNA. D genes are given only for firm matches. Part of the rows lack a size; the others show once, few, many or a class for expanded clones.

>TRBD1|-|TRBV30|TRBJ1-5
CAWSHPTGTGNQPQHF
TGTGCCTGGAGTCACCCAACCGGGACAGGGAACCAGCCCCAGCATTTT
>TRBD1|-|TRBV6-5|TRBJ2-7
CASRWTGTYEQYF
TGTGCCAGCAGGTGGACAGGGACCTACGAGCAGTACTTC
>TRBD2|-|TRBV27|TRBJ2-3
CASSSSGTFTDTQYF
TGTGCCAGCAGTTCCAGCGGGACCTTCACAGATACGCAGTATTTT
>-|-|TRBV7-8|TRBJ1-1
CASSSSAALEAFF
TGTGCCAGCAGCTCCTCCGCAGCGCTTGAAGCTTTCTTT
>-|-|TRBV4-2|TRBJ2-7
CASSQAGVFYEQYF
TGTGCCAGCAGCCAAGCGGGGGTCTTCTACGAGCAGTACTTC
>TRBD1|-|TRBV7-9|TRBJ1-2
CASSFQILQGAGYGYTF
TGTGCCAGCAGCTTCCAAATTCTCCAGGGGGCGGGCTATGGCTACACCTTC
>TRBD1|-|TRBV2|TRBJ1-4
CASRTTGISEKLFF
TGTGCCAGCAGGACGACAGGGATCTCAGAAAAACTGTTTTTT
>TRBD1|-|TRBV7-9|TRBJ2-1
CASSRGQGFDNEQFF
TGTGCCAGCAGCCGCGGACAGGGGTTCGACAATGAGCAGTTCTTC
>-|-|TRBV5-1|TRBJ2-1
CASSGGMGNNEQFF
TGCGCCAGCAGCGGAGGTATGGGTAACAATGAGCAGTTCTTC
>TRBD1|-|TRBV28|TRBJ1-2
CASRTTGLYYGCTF
TGTGCCAGCAGGACGACAGGGTTGTACTATGGCTGCACCTTC
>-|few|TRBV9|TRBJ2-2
CASSRVTNTGELFF
TGTGCCAGCAGCCGAGTCACTAACACCGGGGAGCTGTTTTTT
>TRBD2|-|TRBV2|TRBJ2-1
CASSSLAGGNEQFF
TGTGCCAGCAGTTCACTAGCGGGGGGCAATGAGCAGTTCTTC
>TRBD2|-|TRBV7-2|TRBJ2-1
CASSLVGTSGSYNEQFF
TGTGCCAGCAGCTTAGTTGGCACTAGCGGCTCCTACAATGAGCAGTTCTTC
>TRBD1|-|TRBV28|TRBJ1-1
CASSLWVGQGNTEAFF
TGTGCCAGCAGTTTATGGGTCGGACAGGGAAACACTGAAGCTTTCTTT
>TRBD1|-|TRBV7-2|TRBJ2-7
CASSSTGGYEQYF
TGTGCCAGCAGCTCAACAGGGGGCTACGAGCAGTACTTC
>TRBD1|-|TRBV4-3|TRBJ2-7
CASGRSGTGQFEQYF
TGCGCCAGCGGCCGATCCGGGACAGGGCAGTTCGAGCAGTACTTC
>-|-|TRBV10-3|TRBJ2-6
CAISEPGGGVSGANVLTF
TGTGCCATCAGTGAGCCAGGAGGGGGCGTATCTGGGGCCAACGTCCTAACTTTC
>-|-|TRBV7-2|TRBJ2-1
CASSTRYNEQFF
TGTGCCAGCAGCACCCGGTACAATGAGCAGTTCTTC
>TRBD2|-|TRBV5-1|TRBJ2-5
CASSLSEAGGPFETQYF
TGCGCCAGCAGCTTGTCGGAGGCGGGGGGGCCTTTTGAGACCCAGTACTTC
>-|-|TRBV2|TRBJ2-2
CASSVERNTGELFF
TGTGCCAGCAGTGTGGAGAGGAACACCGGGGAGCTGTTTTTT
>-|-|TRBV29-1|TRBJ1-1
CSVEDPGFVNTEAFF
TGCAGCGTTGAAGATCCAGGGTTCGTGAACACTGAAGCTTTCTTT
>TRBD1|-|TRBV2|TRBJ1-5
CASSSDLDRGYSNQPQHF
TGTGCCAGCAGTTCCGATCTAGACAGGGGATATAGCAATCAGCCCCAGCATTTT
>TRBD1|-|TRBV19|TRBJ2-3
CASSSRDSRADTQYF
TGTGCCAGTAGTAGTCGGGACAGTCGGGCAGATACGCAGTATTTT
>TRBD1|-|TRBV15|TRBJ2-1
CATSREGQGSILAYNEQFF
TGTGCCACCAGCAGAGAGGGACAGGGATCCATATTAGCCTACAATGAGCAGTTCTTC
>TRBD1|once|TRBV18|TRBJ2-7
CASSPGQGLWEQYF
TGTGCCAGCTCACCGGGACAGGGGCTCTGGGAGCAGTACTTC
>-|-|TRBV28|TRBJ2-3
CASRLTSTDTQYF
TGTGCCAGCAGACTAACTAGCACAGATACGCAGTATTTT
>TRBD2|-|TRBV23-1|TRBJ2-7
CASRRGGPNPYEQYF
TGCGCCAGCCGCCGCGGGGGGCCCAATCCATACGAGCAGTACTTC
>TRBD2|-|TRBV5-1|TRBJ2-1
CATNSRAGAENEQFF
TGCGCCACCAACTCGAGAGCGGGAGCTGAGAATGAGCAGTTCTTC
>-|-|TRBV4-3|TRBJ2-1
CASSQGLNNEQFF
TGCGCCAGCAGCCAAGGGCTTAACAATGAGCAGTTCTTC
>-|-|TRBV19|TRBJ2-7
CASSIGNSYEQYF
TGTGCCAGTAGTATCGGGAACTCCTACGAGCAGTACTTC
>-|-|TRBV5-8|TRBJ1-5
CASSFRRQPQHF
TGTGCCAGCAGCTTCCGGAGACAGCCCCAGCATTTT
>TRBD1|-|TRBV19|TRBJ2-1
CASRGQATYNEQFF
TGTGCCAGTAGGGGACAGGCGACCTACAATGAGCAGTTCTTC
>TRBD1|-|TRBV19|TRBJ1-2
CASSRTGPAGYTF
TGTGCCAGTAGTAGGACAGGGCCGGCTGGCTACACCTTC
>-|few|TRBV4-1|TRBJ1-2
CASSPDSGYGYTF
TGCGCCAGCAGCCCGGACAGTGGATATGGCTACACCTTC
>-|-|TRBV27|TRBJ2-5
CAPSWRWETQYF
TGTGCCCCTTCCTGGAGGTGGGAGACCCAGTACTTC
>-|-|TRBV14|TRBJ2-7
CASSQVPGYEQYF
TGTGCCAGCAGCCAAGTCCCGGGCTACGAGCAGTACTTC
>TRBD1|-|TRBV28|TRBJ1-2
CASSLNGQGAHGYTF
TGTGCCAGCAGTTTAAACGGACAGGGGGCGCATGGCTACACCTTC
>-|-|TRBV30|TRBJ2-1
CAWIGGARGDNEQFF
TGTGCCTGGATTGGGGGGGCCCGGGGTGACAATGAGCAGTTCTTC
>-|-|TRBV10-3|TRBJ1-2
CAISEKAGLNYGYTF
TGTGCCATCAGTGAGAAGGCAGGACTTAACTATGGCTACACCTTC
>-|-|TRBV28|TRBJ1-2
CASSDSFGSGGYTF
TGTGCCAGCAGTGACAGCTTCGGGTCGGGCGGCTACACCTTC
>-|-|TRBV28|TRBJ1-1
CASRPGVPNTEAFF
TGTGCCAGCAGGCCAGGGGTCCCGAACACTGAAGCTTTCTTT
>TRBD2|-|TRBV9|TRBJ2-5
CASSEGRGIQETQYF
TGTGCCAGCAGCGAGGGGCGGGGGATCCAAGAGACCCAGTACTTC